This T cell receptor beta chain was found in a study of blood T cells in healthy people across ages. Whole-study findings and limits: Reliance upon unsorted PBMCs precluded definitive naive versus antigen-experienced comparison. Greater diversity and more naive CD4+ cells were seen in long-lived donors than in aged donors.

V lost 5 bases and J lost 2; bases outside the gene matches: 5. CDR1 SGHAT and CDR2 FQDESV come from the germline V gene (reference sequence). CDR3 length: 15 amino acids. Using a J-beta primer mix together with a sample-barcoded 5' primer, a second PCR was run for about 7 to 12 cycles. TCRdb analysed the 5' RACE reads with MiXCR anew, one entry per CDR3 protein. The sample lists approximately 1,100,000 distinct CDR3 sequences, 40% to 50% seen once, with under 20% in the top ten. On this clonotype itself: Its antigen is as yet unknown.

The sequencing sample was made of blood. The sequence derives from a woman aged 60-75 years in good health. This chain joins TRBV11-1 and TRBJ2-1, with 8 bases lining up with TRBD1. CDR3 in DNA: TGTGCCAGCAGCATCGACAGGGGAACCTACAATGAGCAGTTCTTC. Translation gives CASSIDRGTYNEQFF.